Listed below are T cell receptor beta chains from one sample, sequenced in a study of T cell responses to AZD1222 COVID-19 vaccine. Data came from immunoSEQ multiplex PCR; TCRdb stores just in-frame clones and leaves some out. The sample lists around 58,000 clones, around 84% occurring once. The sample here was peripheral blood, taken on day 0 of AZD1222 vaccination. These receptors originate from an adult in good health. Each CDR3 is given with its conserved first and last residue. The D gene is left open where the match is weak. Not every row has a clone size; where given, it reads once, few, many or a size class.

>TRBJ1-4|once|TRBD1|TRBV30
CAWTLQGTGGEKLFF
TGTGCCTGGACCTTACAGGGGACAGGGGGTGAAAAACTGTTTTTT
>TRBJ1-5|once|NA|TRBV27
CASSLRQSNQPQHF
TGTGCCAGCAGTTTAAGGCAGAGCAATCAGCCCCAGCATTTT
>TRBJ2-7|NA|NA|TRBV7-2
CASSLVSHMITVGEQYF
TGTGCCAGCAGCTTAGTATCCCATATGATCACGGTGGGAGAGCAGTACTTC
>TRBJ1-6|NA|NA|TRBV18
CASSGGIDSPLHF
TGTGCCAGCTCGGGAGGCATTGATTCACCCCTCCACTTT
>TRBJ1-2|NA|NA|TRBV30
CAWRVQGDYGYTF
TGTGCCTGGAGAGTCCAAGGCGACTATGGCTACACCTTC
>TRBJ1-2|NA|NA|TRBV7-9
CASSLMERYTF
TGTGCCAGCAGCTTAATGGAGCGCTACACCTTC
>TRBJ1-2|NA|NA|TRBV5-1
CASSLEKAYGYTF
TGCGCCAGCAGCTTGGAAAAGGCCTATGGCTACACCTTC
>TRBJ1-2|NA|NA|TRBV7-9
CASSKPTSGYGYTF
TGTGCCAGCAGCAAGCCCACCAGTGGCTATGGCTACACCTTC
>TRBJ2-7|NA|NA|TRBV5-6
CASSLEQGGYEQYF
TGTGCCAGCAGCTTGGAACAGGGAGGCTACGAGCAGTACTTC
>TRBJ1-4|NA|NA|TRBV19
CASSISGNEKLFF
TGTGCCAGTAGTATTTCCGGGAATGAAAAACTGTTTTTT
>TRBJ2-7|NA|TRBD2|TRBV7-2
CASTPGPSGGAWEQYF
TGTGCCAGCACCCCTGGGCCCAGCGGGGGGGCCTGGGAGCAGTACTTC
>TRBJ1-1|NA|NA|TRBV19
CASSIGRGSTEAFF
TGTGCCAGTAGTATAGGGCGGGGGAGCACTGAAGCTTTCTTT
>TRBJ1-3|few|TRBD1|TRBV5-5
CASSHRGLSSGNTIYF
TGTGCCAGCAGCCACAGGGGTCTAAGCTCTGGAAACACCATATATTTT
>TRBJ2-3|NA|NA|TRBV7-9
CASRPSTDTQYF
TGTGCCAGCAGACCGAGCACAGATACGCAGTATTTT
>TRBJ1-1|NA|NA|TRBV21-1
CASSQQGVGRNTEAFF
TGTGCCAGCAGCCAACAAGGGGTTGGCAGGAACACTGAAGCTTTCTTT
>TRBJ1-2|NA|NA|TRBV6-2/TRBV6-3
CASSSAPGPGKYGYTF
TGTGCCAGCAGTTCCGCACCTGGACCAGGGAAATATGGCTACACCTTC
>TRBJ1-2|NA|NA|TRBV3-1/TRBV3-2
CASSTRGRGWDGYTF
TGTGCCAGCAGCACCAGGGGCCGTGGTTGGGATGGCTACACCTTC
>TRBJ1-6|NA|TRBD1|TRBV5-8
CASSSETGYNSPLHF
TGTGCCAGCAGCTCCGAGACAGGGTACAATTCACCCCTCCACTTT
>TRBJ2-3|NA|TRBD2|TRBV4-1
CASSQTSGDTDTQYF
TGCGCCAGCAGCCAGACTAGCGGGGACACAGATACGCAGTATTTT
>TRBJ1-2|NA|NA|TRBV30
CAWSPGRYGYTF
TGTGCCTGGAGTCCTGGGCGTTATGGCTACACCTTC
>TRBJ1-2|NA|NA|TRBV6-6
CASRPTTANYGYTF
TGTGCCAGCAGACCAACTACAGCTAACTATGGCTACACCTTC
>TRBJ1-5|NA|NA|TRBV6-5
CASSYGTPGQPQHF
TGTGCCAGCAGTTACGGGACACCGGGGCAGCCCCAGCATTTT
>TRBJ2-1|NA|TRBD2|TRBV7-6
CASSLTGTSGKNEQFF
TGTGCCAGCAGCTTAACCGGGACTAGCGGGAAAAATGAGCAGTTCTTC
>TRBJ2-2|NA|NA|TRBV5-5
CASSLTGSDTGELFF
TGTGCCAGCAGCTTGACGGGGAGCGACACCGGGGAGCTGTTTTTT
>TRBJ2-1|NA|TRBD2|TRBV24-1
CATSQRDSMGNEQFF
TGTGCCACCAGTCAGCGGGACTCGATGGGCAATGAGCAGTTCTTC
>TRBJ2-1|NA|TRBD2|TRBV7-9
CASSLATSGVNEQFF
TGTGCCAGCAGCTTGGCGACTAGCGGGGTGAATGAGCAGTTCTTC
>TRBJ2-7|NA|TRBD1|TRBV7-9
CASSALWTGDSYEQYF
TGTGCCAGCAGCGCCCTCTGGACAGGGGACTCCTACGAGCAGTACTTC
>TRBJ2-3|NA|NA|TRBV12-3/TRBV12-4
CASSFTDTQYF
TGTGCCAGCAGTTTTACAGATACGCAGTATTTT
>TRBJ1-2|NA|NA|TRBV5-1
CASNGGGEGYTF
TGCGCCAGCAACGGGGGGGGCGAGGGCTACACCTTC
>TRBJ1-3|NA|NA|TRBV4-2
CASSQESPASSGNTIYF
TGTGCCAGCAGCCAAGAATCACCCGCGAGCTCTGGAAACACCATATATTTT
>TRBJ2-2|NA|TRBD2|TRBV11-3
CASTYGGGTGELFF
TGTGCCAGCACCTATGGGGGGGGCACCGGGGAGCTGTTTTTT
>TRBJ1-6|NA|NA|TRBV4-2
CASSQDEAISPLHF
TGTGCCAGCAGCCAAGATGAGGCTATTTCACCCCTCCACTTT
>TRBJ1-2|NA|NA|TRBV19
CASRTMDRSGYTF
TGTGCCAGTAGGACGATGGACAGATCAGGCTACACCTTC
>TRBJ1-2|NA|TRBD1|TRBV29-1
CSAGTGVNYGYTF
TGCAGCGCCGGGACAGGGGTGAACTATGGCTACACCTTC
>TRBJ2-7|once|NA|TRBV5-1
CASSPFGGRGVYEQYF
TGCGCCAGCAGCCCGTTTGGGGGCAGGGGAGTCTACGAGCAGTACTTC
>TRBJ1-2|NA|NA|TRBV5-1
CASSFEGDYGYTF
TGCGCCAGCAGCTTCGAGGGGGACTATGGCTACACCTTC
>TRBJ2-5|NA|NA|TRBV30
CAWNGQIQETQYF
TGTGCCTGGAATGGACAGATACAAGAGACCCAGTACTTC
>TRBJ1-5|NA|NA|TRBV3-1/TRBV3-2
CASSQGNGPQHF
TGTGCCAGCAGCCAAGGCAACGGGCCCCAGCATTTT
>TRBJ1-2|once|NA|TRBV12-3/TRBV12-4
CASSPFLGGAPF
TGTGCCAGCAGTCCGTTTTTGGGTGGTGCCCCATTC
>TRBJ2-2|NA|NA|TRBV24-1
CATSDPNAGELFF
TGTGCCACCAGTGATCCGAATGCCGGGGAGCTGTTTTTT
>TRBJ1-2|NA|NA|TRBV9
CASSSSYTF
TGTGCCAGCAGTAGCAGCTACACCTTC
>TRBJ2-1|NA|TRBD2|TRBV7-9
CASSPRGSGRVYNEQFF
TGTGCCAGCAGCCCCCGAGGTAGCGGGAGGGTGTACAATGAGCAGTTCTTC
>TRBJ1-4|few|NA|TRBV6-5
CASSYSGREKLFF
TGTGCCAGCAGCTACTCCGGGAGGGAAAAACTGTTTTTT
>TRBJ2-3|NA|TRBD2|TRBV9
CASSVYGGGYPSTDTQYF
TGTGCCAGCAGCGTATACGGGGGGGGCTACCCTAGCACAGATACGCAGTATTTT
>TRBJ2-7|NA|TRBD2|TRBV13
CASSLGPVLAGVSLSEQYF
TGTGCCAGCAGCTTAGGCCCCGTACTAGCGGGAGTATCCCTCTCCGAGCAGTACTTC
>TRBJ2-2|NA|TRBD1|TRBV15
CATSSGGTGFTGELFF
TGTGCCACCAGCAGTGGCGGGACAGGGTTCACCGGGGAGCTGTTTTTT
>TRBJ1-1|NA|NA|TRBV2
CASIRQLNTEAFF
TGTGCCAGCATCCGACAGCTGAACACTGAAGCTTTCTTT
>TRBJ2-7|NA|TRBD1|TRBV19
CASRGTGGNEQYF
TGTGCCAGTAGGGGGACAGGAGGTAACGAGCAGTACTTC
>TRBJ1-3|NA|NA|TRBV5-1
CASRTISGNTIYF
TGCGCCAGCAGAACGATCTCTGGAAACACCATATATTTT
>TRBJ1-6|NA|TRBD1|TRBV27
CASSLIHGTGGDSPLHF
TGTGCCAGCAGTTTAATCCATGGGACAGGGGGCGATTCACCCCTCCACTTT
>TRBJ2-1|NA|TRBD2|TRBV7-7
CASSLFGGGADEQFF
TGTGCTAGCAGCTTATTCGGCGGGGGGGCCGATGAGCAGTTCTTC
>TRBJ1-1|NA|NA|TRBV6-6
CASSPVPDLNTEAFF
TGTGCCAGCAGTCCCGTCCCAGACTTGAACACTGAAGCTTTCTTT
>TRBJ1-1|few|NA|TRBV15
CATSRGGHPLAFF
TGTGCCACCAGCAGAGGCGGGCACCCGTTGGCTTTCTTT
>TRBJ2-4|NA|TRBD1|TRBV5-1
CASSLGQGKNIQYF
TGCGCCAGCAGCTTAGGACAGGGCAAAAACATTCAGTACTTC
>TRBJ2-5|once|NA|TRBV18
CASSPIAVQETQYF
TGTGCCAGCTCACCTATAGCGGTTCAAGAGACCCAGTACTTC
>TRBJ2-7|NA|NA|TRBV5-5
CASSPRQVGEQYF
TGTGCCAGCAGCCCGAGGCAGGTTGGCGAGCAGTACTTC
>TRBJ1-6|NA|NA|TRBV2
CASSEPGIDSPLHF
TGTGCCAGCAGTGAACCAGGGATTGATTCACCCCTCCACTTT